The rows below give T cell receptor beta chains drawn from one sample of a study of shared clonotypes between healthy human individuals. Method: immunoSEQ multiplex PCR; TCRdb's copy keeps in-frame clones and lacks some. The top ten hold around 1.8% of the sample, which has roughly 2,000,000 clones, 85% to 95% seen once. What was sequenced was naive CD8+ T cells from PBMCs. These receptors all stem from a man between 18 and 35 years old in good health. Some clones in this sample may be carry-over from other donors' samples. Each CDR3 is given with its conserved first and last residue. The D gene is left open where the match is weak. Some rows have no size entry. The others give once, few or many, or a class for an expanded clone.

d_call: TRBD1; v_call: TRBV29-1; j_call: TRBJ1-1; clone_size: NA; cdr3_nt: TGCAGCGGAGGGGGACAGGGAAGGACTGAAGCTTTCTTT; cdr3_aa: CSGGGQGRTEAFF
d_call: TRBD1; v_call: TRBV4-1; j_call: TRBJ2-1; clone_size: NA; cdr3_nt: TGCGCCAGCAGCCAAGATCAGGGGGCTATCTACAATGAGCAGTTCTTC; cdr3_aa: CASSQDQGAIYNEQFF
d_call: NA; v_call: TRBV27; j_call: TRBJ1-2; clone_size: NA; cdr3_nt: TGTGCCAGCAGTTTATATAGCAGCCTAGCTAACTATGGCTACACCTTC; cdr3_aa: CASSLYSSLANYGYTF
d_call: TRBD2; v_call: TRBV27; j_call: TRBJ2-7; clone_size: NA; cdr3_nt: TGTGCCAGCAGTCCCCTATCGACTAGCGGGCCCTACGAGCAGTACTTC; cdr3_aa: CASSPLSTSGPYEQYF
d_call: TRBD1; v_call: TRBV4-3; j_call: TRBJ1-6; clone_size: NA; cdr3_nt: TGCGCCAGCAGCCAAGATGCAGGGACAGGCGATTCACCCCTCCACTTT; cdr3_aa: CASSQDAGTGDSPLHF
d_call: NA; v_call: TRBV11-2; j_call: TRBJ2-5; clone_size: NA; cdr3_nt: TGTGCCAGCAGCTTTGGTAAAGAGACCCAGTACTTC; cdr3_aa: CASSFGKETQYF
d_call: NA; v_call: TRBV28; j_call: TRBJ1-5; clone_size: NA; cdr3_nt: TGTGCCAGCAGTGGGGGACAACCCCAGCATTTT; cdr3_aa: CASSGGQPQHF
d_call: NA; v_call: TRBV25-1; j_call: TRBJ2-2; clone_size: NA; cdr3_nt: TGTGCCAGCAGTCCTTCAAATACCGGGGAGCTGTTTTTT; cdr3_aa: CASSPSNTGELFF
d_call: TRBD1; v_call: TRBV4-1; j_call: TRBJ2-7; clone_size: NA; cdr3_nt: TGCGCCAGCAGCCAGGGGACAGGGGTTTACGAGCAGTACTTC; cdr3_aa: CASSQGTGVYEQYF
d_call: TRBD2; v_call: TRBV5-6; j_call: TRBJ2-5; clone_size: NA; cdr3_nt: TGTGCCAGCAGCTTGATAGCGGGACCAGAGACCCAGTACTTC; cdr3_aa: CASSLIAGPETQYF
d_call: NA; v_call: TRBV6-5; j_call: TRBJ1-2; clone_size: few; cdr3_nt: TGTGCCAGCAGATTTCTGGGAGGTGGCTACACCTTC; cdr3_aa: CASRFLGGGYTF
d_call: NA; v_call: TRBV28; j_call: TRBJ2-1; clone_size: NA; cdr3_nt: TGTGCCAGCAGTTTATGGCGGCTTCCCTACAATGAGCAGTTCTTC; cdr3_aa: CASSLWRLPYNEQFF
d_call: NA; v_call: TRBV29-1; j_call: TRBJ2-3; clone_size: NA; cdr3_nt: TGCAGCGTTGAAGATATGGGGGTTTCAGCAGATACGCAGTATTTT; cdr3_aa: CSVEDMGVSADTQYF
d_call: NA; v_call: TRBV13; j_call: TRBJ2-7; clone_size: once; cdr3_nt: TGTGCCAGCAGCCTCCTCGGCTCCTACGAGCAGTACTTC; cdr3_aa: CASSLLGSYEQYF
d_call: NA; v_call: TRBV7-9; j_call: TRBJ2-5; clone_size: NA; cdr3_nt: TGTGCCAGCAGCCAGCCGATCCAAGAGACCCAGTACTTC; cdr3_aa: CASSQPIQETQYF
d_call: TRBD2; v_call: TRBV10-2; j_call: TRBJ2-1; clone_size: NA; cdr3_nt: TGCGCCAGCAGTGGACTAGCGGGAGGGTACAATGAGCAGTTCTTC; cdr3_aa: CASSGLAGGYNEQFF
d_call: TRBD2; v_call: TRBV28; j_call: TRBJ2-5; clone_size: NA; cdr3_nt: TGTGCCAGCAGTTGGGGAGGGAGTTTGCAAGAGACCCAGTACTTC; cdr3_aa: CASSWGGSLQETQYF
d_call: TRBD2; v_call: TRBV10-3; j_call: TRBJ2-1; clone_size: NA; cdr3_nt: TGTGCCTCCGGGACTAGCGGGACCTACAATGAGCAGTTCTTC; cdr3_aa: CASGTSGTYNEQFF
d_call: NA; v_call: TRBV7-3; j_call: TRBJ2-3; clone_size: NA; cdr3_nt: TGTGCCAGCAGCTTAACCAGCGGGTTGACAGATACGCAGTATTTT; cdr3_aa: CASSLTSGLTDTQYF
d_call: NA; v_call: TRBV27; j_call: TRBJ2-1; clone_size: NA; cdr3_nt: TGTGCCAGCAGTTTCTATGATGAGCAGTTCTTC; cdr3_aa: CASSFYDEQFF
d_call: NA; v_call: TRBV11-2; j_call: TRBJ2-1; clone_size: NA; cdr3_nt: TGTGCCAGCAGCTTAGGCCGGGACCGCACCTACAATGAGCAGTTCTTC; cdr3_aa: CASSLGRDRTYNEQFF